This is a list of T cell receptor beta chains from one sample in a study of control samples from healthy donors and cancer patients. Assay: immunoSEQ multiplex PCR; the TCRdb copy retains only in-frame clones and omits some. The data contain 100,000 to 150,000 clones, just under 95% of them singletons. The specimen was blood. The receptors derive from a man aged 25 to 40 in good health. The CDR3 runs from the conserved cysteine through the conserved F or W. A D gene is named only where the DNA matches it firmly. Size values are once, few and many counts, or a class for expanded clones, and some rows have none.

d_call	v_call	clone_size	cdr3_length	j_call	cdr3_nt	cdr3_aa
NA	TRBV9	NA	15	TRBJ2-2	TGTGCCAGCAGCTGGGACACTCTGAACACCGGGGAGCTGTTTTTT	CASSWDTLNTGELFF
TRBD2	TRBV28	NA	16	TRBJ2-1	TGTGCCAGCAGTTCCCCAGGAAGCGGGGGGTCTAGGGAGCAGTTCTTC	CASSSPGSGGSREQFF
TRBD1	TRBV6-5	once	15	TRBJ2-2	TGTGCCAGTGCCTTTCAGGGGGCCCTAACCGGGGAGCTGTTTTTT	CASAFQGALTGELFF
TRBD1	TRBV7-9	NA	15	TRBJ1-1	TGTGCCAGCAGCCCTGACAGGGGGTGGGACACTGAAGCTTTCTTT	CASSPDRGWDTEAFF
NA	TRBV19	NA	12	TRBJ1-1	TGTGCCAGTAGTATGGTGAACACTGAAGCTTTCTTT	CASSMVNTEAFF
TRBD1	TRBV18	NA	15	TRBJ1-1	TGTGCCAGCCAAGTTATACCGGGACAGGGCACTGAAGCTTTCTTT	CASQVIPGQGTEAFF
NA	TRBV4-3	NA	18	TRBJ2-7	TGCGCCAGCAGCCAAGAGGATGTCAGGATAGCGGCGGCCTACGAGCAGTACTTC	CASSQEDVRIAAAYEQYF
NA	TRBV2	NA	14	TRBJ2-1	TGTGCCAGCAGGCGGAACCAGGGATACAATGAGCAGTTCTTC	CASRRNQGYNEQFF
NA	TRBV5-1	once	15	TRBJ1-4	TGCGCCAGCAGCTTGGATGAGGGGCGAAAAATGGGGCTGTTTTTT	CASSLDEGRKMGLFF
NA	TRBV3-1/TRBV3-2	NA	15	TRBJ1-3	TGTGCCAGCAGCCTAGGTCGGAGCTCTGGAAACACCATATATTTT	CASSLGRSSGNTIYF
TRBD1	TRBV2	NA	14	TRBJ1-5	TGTGCCAGCAGCGGGGACAGCCGCAATCAGCCCCAGCATTTT	CASSGDSRNQPQHF
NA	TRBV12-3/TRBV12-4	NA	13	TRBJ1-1	TGTGCCAGCAGTCTAGCAGTGAACACTGAAGCTTTCTTT	CASSLAVNTEAFF
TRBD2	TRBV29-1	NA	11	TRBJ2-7	TGCAGCGTTGACCCGGGAGGGTCGCAGTACTTC	CSVDPGGSQYF
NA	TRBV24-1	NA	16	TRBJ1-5	TGTGCCACCAGTGATCGCACAGGGAGCAGCAATCAGCCCCAGCATTTT	CATSDRTGSSNQPQHF
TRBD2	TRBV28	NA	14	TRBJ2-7	TGTGCCAGCAGAGCCCCGGGGGGTGGCTACGAGCAGTACTTC	CASRAPGGGYEQYF
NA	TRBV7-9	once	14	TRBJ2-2	TGTGCCAGCAGCCCAAACCCACGGCCTGGGGAGCTGTTTTTT	CASSPNPRPGELFF
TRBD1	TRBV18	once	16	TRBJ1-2	TGTGCCAGCTCACCTTCCGGGACAGGGGGAGACTATGGCTACACCTTC	CASSPSGTGGDYGYTF
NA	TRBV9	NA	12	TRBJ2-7	TGTGCCAGCAGCGACAGGGGAGGCGAGCAGTACTTC	CASSDRGGEQYF
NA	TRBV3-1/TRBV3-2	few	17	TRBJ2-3	TGTGCCAGCAGCCAAGAGGGTTTAAGGGCGCCCACAGATACGCAGTATTTT	CASSQEGLRAPTDTQYF
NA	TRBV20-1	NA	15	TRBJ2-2	TGCAGTGCTAGTGTAAGGGGTCGGAACACCGGGGAGCTGTTTTTT	CSASVRGRNTGELFF
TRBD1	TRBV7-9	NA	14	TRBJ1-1	TGTGCCAGCAGCTTCTACAGGGGCGGCACTGAAGCTTTCTTT	CASSFYRGGTEAFF
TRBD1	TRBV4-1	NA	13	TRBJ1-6	TGCGCCAGCCAGGGGGGATATAATTCACCCCTCCACTTT	CASQGGYNSPLHF
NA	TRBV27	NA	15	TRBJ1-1	TGTGCCAGCAGTGCATCCGGACACTTGAACACTGAAGCTTTCTTT	CASSASGHLNTEAFF
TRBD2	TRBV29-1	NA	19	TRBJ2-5	TGCAGCGTTGAAGATCGGGCTAGCGGGCGACGACGGCTTGAAGAGACCCAGTACTTC	CSVEDRASGRRRLEETQYF
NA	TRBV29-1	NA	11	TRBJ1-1	TGCAGCGTTCCGACAGGTCGGGTAGCTTTCTTT	CSVPTGRVAFF
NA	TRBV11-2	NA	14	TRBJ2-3	TGTGCCAGCAGCTTAGCCCCCAGCACAGATACGCAGTATTTT	CASSLAPSTDTQYF
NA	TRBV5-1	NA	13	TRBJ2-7	TGCGCCAGCAGCTTACAGGCCAGCTACGAGCAGTACTTC	CASSLQASYEQYF
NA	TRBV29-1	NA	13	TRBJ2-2	TGCAGCGTTCCCTGGTTGGAGGGGGGGGAGCTGTTTTTT	CSVPWLEGGELFF
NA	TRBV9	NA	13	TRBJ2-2	TGTGCCAGCAGCGGACGGGTTTCCGGGGAGCTGTTTTTT	CASSGRVSGELFF
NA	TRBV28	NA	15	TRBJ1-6	TGTGCCAGCAGTTTGGGGGACCTCTATAATTCACCCCTCCACTTT	CASSLGDLYNSPLHF
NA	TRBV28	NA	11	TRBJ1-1	TGTGCCAGCACCGCGGGGCCTGAAGCTTTCTTT	CASTAGPEAFF
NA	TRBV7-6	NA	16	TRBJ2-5	TGTGCCAGCAGCTTATCCGCAGGGTTGGTGAAAGAGACCCAGTACTTC	CASSLSAGLVKETQYF
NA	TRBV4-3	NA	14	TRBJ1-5	TGCGCCAGCAGCCTCTACAGTAGCAATCAGCCCCAGCATTTT	CASSLYSSNQPQHF
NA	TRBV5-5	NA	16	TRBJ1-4	TGTGCCAGCAGCTGGGACCTTATGACAACTAATGAAAAACTGTTTTTT	CASSWDLMTTNEKLFF
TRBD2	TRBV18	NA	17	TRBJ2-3	TGTGCCAGCTCGCCGAACCCACTAGCGGGGGATGCAGATACGCAGTATTTT	CASSPNPLAGDADTQYF
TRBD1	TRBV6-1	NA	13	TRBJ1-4	TGTGCCAGCGGACAGGGGTTAGGGGAAAAACTGTTTTTT	CASGQGLGEKLFF
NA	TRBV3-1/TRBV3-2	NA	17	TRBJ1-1	TGTGCCAGCAGCCAAGCCACGACATGGACATTCGGGACTGAAGCTTTCTTT	CASSQATTWTFGTEAFF
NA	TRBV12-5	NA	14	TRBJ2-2	TGTGCTAGTGGTTTGGGGGACAACACCGGGGAGCTGTTTTTT	CASGLGDNTGELFF
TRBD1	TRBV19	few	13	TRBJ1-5	TGTGCCAGTGGGAGGACAGGGAATCAGCCCCAGCATTTT	CASGRTGNQPQHF
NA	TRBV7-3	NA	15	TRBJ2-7	TGTGCCAGCAGCTTGTTGGGGGGGCCCACCTACGAGCAGTACTTC	CASSLLGGPTYEQYF
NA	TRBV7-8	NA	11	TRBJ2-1	TGTGCCAGCAGCCCAACGACTATTATGTTCTTC	CASSPTTIMFF
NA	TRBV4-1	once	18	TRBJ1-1	TGCGCCAGCAGCCAGGCCGGGATATCAAAATTACAGAACACTGAAGCTTTCTTT	CASSQAGISKLQNTEAFF
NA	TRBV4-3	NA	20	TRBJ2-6	TGCGCCAGCAGCCAAGATCGAGTAGCCAGGGTCTTTACTGGGGCCAACGTCCTGACTTTC	CASSQDRVARVFTGANVLTF
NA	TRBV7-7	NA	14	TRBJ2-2	TGTGCTAGCAGCTCCGGGCAGAACACCGGGGAGCTGTTTTTT	CASSSGQNTGELFF